The entry that follows covers one TCR beta chain sequence. Its antigen is undetermined. This sample is drawn from a study of lymphopenia after photon versus proton radiotherapy. Regarding the study as a whole: Under photons, naive T cells and diversity fell while effector/memory populations rose. In patients who died, overall survival fell as post-nadir TCR diversity dropped more. Post-nadir diversity loss with photons came from oligoclonal expansion, particularly CD8+ Temra cells. Better survival with proton therapy was suggested as possible, not demonstrated.

The assay was immunoSEQ multiplex PCR, and TCRdb's table has in-frame clones only and misses some. The repertoire holds around 30,000 clones, with about 87% as singletons. CDR1 is SGDLS and CDR2 is YYNGEE in the germline V gene. Trimming removed 5 bases from V and 8 bases from J; junction bases left unmatched: 8. The CDR3 has 14 amino acids. V is TRBV9 and J is TRBJ2-1, with 9 bases identical to TRBD2. The origin of this receptor is a woman in her sixties or seventies with cholangiocarcinoma. Some clones in this sample may be carry-over from other donors' samples. Source: peripheral blood, taken from a patient treated with proton-based radiotherapy. The chain's CDR3 is CASRGSGRSHEQFF. The CDR3 nucleotides are TGTGCCAGCAGGGGGAGCGGGAGGTCTCATGAGCAGTTCTTC.